This T cell receptor beta chain was observed in a study of T cell repertoires in cytomegalovirus infection. Regarding the study as a whole: It was HLA-C-restricted CMV-specific TCR beta clonotypes that dominated the response ex vivo.

The ends were cut back, 5 bases at V and 1 base at J, with 15 bases in the middle. CDR3 length: 16 amino acids. CDR1 SGHTA and CDR2 FQGNSA come from the germline V gene. MiXCR, run by TCRdb on the reads, gives a single entry per CDR3 protein. This sample carries fewer than 350,000 distinct CDR3 sequences, roughly 9.5% of them seen once, and the ten largest clones take 4.3%. Remarks on this clonotype: Its antigen remains unknown.

This TCR derives from a human donor in good health (CMV status not recorded). Some clones in this sample may be carry-over from other donors' samples. Material: PBMCs. The rearrangement joins TRBV7-2 to TRBJ2-1; perhaps TRBD2 as D (5 bases). In DNA, the CDR3 is TGTGCCAGCAGCCCACTATCACTAGGATCCTACAATGAGCAGTTCTTC. Encoded protein: CASSPLSLGSYNEQFF.